This T cell receptor beta chain was observed in a study of blood T cell repertoires in COVID-19. As for the study in general: Samples of COVID-19 (acute and convalescent) were obtained from the United States, Italy and Spain. PBMCs, B-cell-depleted T cells, or T cells provided the cDNA or gDNA that made up the material.

V was shortened by 5 bases and J by 9 bases, with 14 bases between the two germline ends. This CDR3 is built from 14 residues. Germline values: CDR1 LNHDA, CDR2 SQIVND (reference sequence). Authors' processing steps: Amplifying reference gene primers gave estimates of nucleated cell counts. Produced via immunoSEQ multiplex PCR; TCRdb's table is partial and in-frame only. V and J calls plus clone size are reproduced from that table; the DNA served to infer D and trimming. Seen here are 200,000 to 250,000 clones, approximately 80% observed once, and the top ten hold roughly 21%. The chain employs TRBV19 and TRBJ1-6, with D hard to call. Material for sequencing was peripheral blood. The TCR comes from a man in his thirties or forties with active or convalescent COVID-19. The CDR3 protein is CASSPRSMPSPLHF. The CDR3 DNA sequence: TGTGCCAGTAGTCCTAGGTCGATGCCTTCACCCCTCCACTTT.